One and the same sample provided the 3 T cell receptor beta chains below, sequenced in a study of cytomegalovirus exposure and HLA in healthy donors. The primer mix had 60 Vbeta and 13 Jbeta primers. TCRdb's copy holds only in-frame clones and misses some; the assay was immunoSEQ multiplex PCR. This sample's table has over 100,000 clones. What was sequenced was PBMCs. The receptors were gathered from a man aged 40-49 years in good health and CMV-seropositive.

The gene calls are TRBV25-1 and TRBJ1-4, with D possibly TRBD1 on 6 matching bases. V was trimmed by 6 bases and J by 6 bases, leaving 23 bases between them. Germline CDR1 reads MGHDK; CDR2 reads SYGVNS. This CDR3 has 17 residues. CDR3 DNA: TGTGCCAGCAGCCCCCCGCCGAAAGGCAGGGGTGATGAAAAACTGTTTTTT. Protein product: CASSPPPKGRGDEKLFF.

The gene calls are TRBV6-5 and TRBJ2-7; 8 positions match TRBD1. Losses at the gene ends were 1 base for V and 2 bases for J; bases not matched to a gene: 7. The CDR3 totals 16 residues. Germline values: CDR1 MNHEY, CDR2 SVGAGI. This CDR3 is CASSYYGTGHTYEQYF. The CDR3 DNA is TGTGCCAGCAGTTACTACGGGACAGGCCATACCTACGAGCAGTACTTC.

The chain combines TRBV9 with TRBJ2-1; D perhaps matches TRBD1 (5 bases). V shed 0 bases and J shed 7 bases, with 20 bases lying between them. Germline-derived CDR1 and CDR2 are SGDLS and YYNGEE. This CDR3 has 17 residues. The CDR3 sequence is CASSVDLPGAQRNEQFF. DNA of the CDR3: TGTGCCAGCAGCGTAGACCTACCTGGGGCGCAAAGGAATGAGCAGTTCTTC.